This TCR beta chain originates from a study of T cells in Graves' hyperthyroidism and ophthalmopathy. The germline V gene encodes CDR1 KGHDR and CDR2 SFDVKD. There are 15 residues in the CDR3. Trimming cost V 4 bases and J 5 bases, with 14 bases left between them. Study findings and constraints: Peripheral blood also featured most of the thyroid clonotypes expanded above 0.001. In simple terms, a model built on 13 V-J features told ophthalmopathy apart from stable hyperthyroidism.

Uncontrolled infection, other autoimmune disease, pregnancy or lactation led to exclusion. PBMCs stemmed from 10 ml fresh peripheral blood. Template material for amplifying TCR beta CDR3 regions consisted of RNA transcripts. The HTBI set primed first-round TCR CDR3 RT-PCR. Each CDR3 protein is one row after TCRdb ran MiXCR on the multiplex PCR reads. The sample includes under 600,000 distinct CDR3 sequences, more than 15% of them seen just once. On this clonotype itself: As yet, its antigen is unknown.

The sequence was collected from a woman in her 40s with Graves' ophthalmopathy. The chain couples TRBV24-1 to TRBJ2-1; D might be TRBD2 (6 bases). The specimen was blood. CDR3 nucleotides: TGTGCCACCAGTGACGGTGGGGGACTTCACAATGAGCAGTTCTTC. Protein product: CATSDGGGLHNEQFF.